What follows are 30 T cell receptor beta chains derived from one specimen sequenced in a study of blood T cell repertoires in COVID-19. Sequenced by immunoSEQ multiplex PCR; TCRdb stores in-frame clones only, minus some. The table includes under 250,000 clones, roughly three quarters detected once. Sample: peripheral blood. The receptors shown here come from a woman in her thirties or forties with COVID-19, enrolled during active disease.

This clone was picked up a small number of times. The chain recombines TRBV7-9 with TRBJ1-1, with a tentative D call TRBD1 (5 bases). V shed 4 bases and J shed 2 bases, with 11 bases lying between them. The CDR3 loop spans 14 amino acids. Germline V gives CDR1 SEHNR, CDR2 FQNEAQ (reference sequence). The CDR3 DNA is TGTGCCAGCAGCTCAAGACAGACTAACACTGAAGCTTTCTTT. Amino acids: CASSSRQTNTEAFF.

The rearrangement links TRBV5-4 to TRBJ2-1; 12 nucleotides match TRBD2. Trimming at V came to 4 bases and at J to 1 base, leaving 6 bases not matched to a gene. In germline, CDR1 is SGHNT, CDR2 YYREEE (reference sequence). There are 17 residues in the CDR3. This CDR3 reads CASSGLAGGWSYNEQFF. The CDR3 nucleotides read TGTGCCAGCAGCGGGCTAGCGGGAGGGTGGTCCTACAATGAGCAGTTCTTC.

V usage is TRBV4-1 and J usage is TRBJ1-1; D unclear. CDR1 and CDR2 from the germline V gene are MGHRA and YSYEKL. Trimming took off 6 bases at V and 1 base at J, with 18 bases between the two ends. This CDR3 comprises 16 residues. The CDR3 reads CASRILIGGPNTEAFF. In DNA, the CDR3 is TGCGCCAGCAGAATCTTAATTGGCGGCCCGAACACTGAAGCTTTCTTT.

The table lists this clone with a few counts. Here the CDR3 DNA reads TGTGCCAGCTCACCGATCGGGGTCTCCACTGAAGCTTTCTTT. It codes for CASSPIGVSTEAFF. The rearrangement joins TRBV18 to TRBJ1-1; D ambiguous. Trimming left V 3 bases short and J 4 bases short, with 12 bases between. This CDR3 spans 14 amino acids. Germline V gives CDR1 KGHSH, CDR2 LQKENI.

This sequence joins TRBV10-3 and TRBJ1-1; the match to TRBD1 covers 12 bases. With 9 bases clipped from V and 0 bases from J, the junction kept 11 bases outside the gene matches. The germline CDR1 and CDR2 sequences are ENHRY and SYGVKD. The CDR3 length is 17 residues. Here the CDR3 DNA reads TGTGCCATATCACCGGGACAGGGGGCGCGGGTGAACACTGAAGCTTTCTTT. As protein: CAISPGQGARVNTEAFF.

The V gene is TRBV12-3 or TRBV12-4, the J gene TRBJ1-1; 7 positions agree with TRBD1. CDR3 length equals 13 residues. The J segment lost 5 bases and the V segment lost 8 bases, leaving 8 bases of the junction unmatched. The CDR3 DNA reads as TGTGCCAGCGGTACGACAGGGAAGACTGAAGCTTTCTTT. Amino acids: CASGTTGKTEAFF.

V and J are TRBV10-3 and TRBJ1-6; D is unresolved. Trimming shortened V by 6 bases and J by 6 bases, and 24 bases separated the two germline ends. CDR3 length: 18 amino acids. Germline CDR1 reads ENHRY; CDR2 reads SYGVKD. The CDR3 region is CAISRTVNSNVGNSPLHF. The CDR3 coding sequence is TGTGCCATCAGCCGCACGGTAAACTCCAACGTTGGTAATTCACCCCTCCACTTT.

This clone was seen at least ten times. The rearrangement uses TRBV6-5 and TRBJ1-5, with D tentatively TRBD1 (5 bases). The CDR3 runs 13 residues. Trimming removed 6 bases from V and 3 bases from J, with 9 bases in between. CDR1 and CDR2 from the germline V gene are MNHEY and SVGAGI. CDR3 nucleotide sequence: TGTGCCAGCAGATGGGGGGTCAATCAGCCCCAGCATTTT. Its protein is CASRWGVNQPQHF.

The rearrangement joins TRBV5-4 to TRBJ2-7, with TRBD1 matching 10 bases. In germline, CDR1 is SGHNT, CDR2 YYREEE (reference sequence). This CDR3 has 16 residues. The V gene end was trimmed by 4 bases and the J gene end by 7 bases; junction bases not matched to a gene: 14. The CDR3 DNA reads as TGTGCCAGCAGCCCAAGACAGGGGGCGTACTCTCGAGAGCAGTACTTC. Amino acid sequence: CASSPRQGAYSREQYF.

The rearrangement joins TRBV5-4 to TRBJ1-1, with 7 nucleotides matching TRBD1. This CDR3 spans 15 amino acids. V was clipped by 3 bases and J by 4 bases; unmatched bases: 9. Germline V CDR1 and CDR2: SGHNT, YYREEE (reference sequence). Here the CDR3 reads CASSSGDRDGTEAFF. The DNA for the CDR3 is TGTGCCAGCAGCTCTGGCGACAGGGATGGCACTGAAGCTTTCTTT.

The rearrangement uses TRBV5-4 and TRBJ2-3, with TRBD1 matching over 7 bases. The trim removed 0 bases at V and 4 bases at J, leaving 8 bases unmatched. The CDR3 sequence is 16 residues long. Per germline, CDR1 SGHNT and CDR2 YYREEE (reference sequence). CDR3 DNA: TGTGCCAGCAGCTTGGTTTGGGACAGAGTCGCAGATACGCAGTATTTT. This sequence encodes CASSLVWDRVADTQYF.

The chain joins TRBV10-3 to TRBJ1-1, with 8 bases fitting TRBD1. There are 13 residues in the CDR3. With V trimmed by 8 bases and J by 0 bases, 2 bases remained unmatched. Germline CDR1 is ENHRY and CDR2 is SYGVKD. CDR3 residues: CAIHRGVNTEAFF. The CDR3, as DNA: TGTGCCATCCACAGGGGGGTGAACACTGAAGCTTTCTTT.

The chain employs TRBV7-3 and TRBJ2-6; a weak D match, TRBD2 (5 bases). The V and J ends lost 2 bases and 6 bases respectively, with 8 bases between them. The CDR3 extends over 14 amino acids. Germline V gene sequence: CDR1 SGHTA, CDR2 FQGTGA. The CDR3 DNA reads TGTGCCAGCAGCTTAGAGGGTATGGCCAACGTCCTGACTTTC. This gives the protein CASSLEGMANVLTF.

The chain recombines TRBV9 with TRBJ2-2; TRBD2 agrees at 10 bases. Per the germline V gene, CDR1 is SGDLS and CDR2 is YYNGEE. With V trimmed by 0 bases and J by 0 bases, 8 bases remained unmatched. This CDR3 has 19 residues. The CDR3 sequence: CASSVGVSGRLANTGELFF. The CDR3 nucleotides are TGTGCCAGCAGCGTAGGAGTTAGCGGGAGGCTTGCGAACACCGGGGAGCTGTTTTTT.

Remarks on this clone: The conserved final phenylalanine or tryptophan is absent from the CDR3, which likely points to a read error. It is unclear where the CDR3 begins or ends on the DNA, so no DNA is shown, and the CDR3 is as TCRdb lists it. The genes are TRBV30 and TRBJ1-1; the table assigns TRBD1, which was not confirmed against the DNA. Both ends counted, the CDR3 spans 10 residues. Germline lookup yields CDR1 GTSNPN and CDR2 SVGIG (reference sequence). CDR3 in amino acids: CAWSVLGGEI.

The rearrangement links TRBV29-1 to TRBJ1-4; D not resolved. This CDR3 is 15 amino acids long. The V gene's germline CDR1 is SQVTM and CDR2 ANQGSEA. V shed 0 bases and J shed 3 bases, with 11 bases lying between them. The CDR3 protein is CSVEDPRFPNEKLFF. The CDR3 bases are TGCAGCGTTGAAGATCCCAGATTTCCTAATGAAAAACTGTTTTTT.

The chain employs TRBV5-1 and TRBJ1-5, with 7 nucleotides matching TRBD1. V shed 4 bases and J 11 bases; nucleotides not matched to a gene: 12. Per the germline V gene, CDR1 is SGHRS and CDR2 is YFSETQ. The CDR3 is 14 residues long. The CDR3 reads CASSPTGAVMTQHF. The CDR3 nucleotides read TGCGCCAGCAGCCCCACAGGGGCGGTAATGACCCAGCATTTT. The full variable domain, with the rest looked up from reference TRBV5-1 and TRBJ1-5, is KAGVTQTPRYLIKTRGQQVTLSCSPISGHRSVSWYQQTPGQGLQFLFEYFSETQRNKGNFPGRFSGRQFSNSRSEMNVSTLELGDSALYLCASSPTGAVMTQHFGDGTRLSIL.

V gene TRBV27 combines with J gene TRBJ1-4; 8 bases agree with TRBD1. CDR3 size: 16 residues. Germline V lookup: CDR1 MNHEY, CDR2 SMNVEV (reference sequence). The V and J ends lost 6 bases and 4 bases, in that order; junction bases with no gene match: 10. The CDR3 sequence: CASSYDYGQGNEKLFF. The CDR3 DNA reads TGTGCCAGCAGCTATGACTACGGACAGGGTAATGAAAAACTGTTTTTT. Full variable domain (missing parts from reference TRBV27 and TRBJ1-4): EAQVTQNPRYLITVTGKKLTVTCSQNMNHEYMSWYRQDPGLGLRQIYYSMNVEVTDKGDVPEGYKVSRKEKRNFPLILESPSPNQTSLYFCASSYDYGQGNEKLFFGSGTQLSVL.

The rearrangement links TRBV6-5 to TRBJ1-5; 10 nucleotides match TRBD1. Germline V gives CDR1 MNHEY, CDR2 SVGAGI. The ends lost 6 bases at V and 6 bases at J; junction bases unmatched: 2. The CDR3 spans 13 residues. The CDR3 DNA follows: TGTGCCAGCAGGACAGGGGGCAGTCAGCCCCAGCATTTT. It codes for CASRTGGSQPQHF.

This sequence joins TRBV14 and TRBJ1-1; 8 bases are shared with TRBD1. The germline V gene encodes CDR1 SGHDN and CDR2 FVKESK. The CDR3 covers 12 residues. Trimming took 6 bases from V and 11 from J; bases not matched to a gene: 8. For the CDR3, the DNA is TGTGCCAGCAGTGGTCCAGGGGGCTTGGCTTTCTTT. Its translation is CASSGPGGLAFF.

The chain joins TRBV3-1 (or the pseudogene TRBV3-2) to TRBJ2-7; 11 bases agree with TRBD1. This CDR3 spans 14 amino acids. V lost 6 bases and J lost 4; bases outside the gene matches: 5. The germline V gene encodes CDR1 LGHDT and CDR2 YNNKEL (reference sequence). This CDR3 reads CASSGQGAEYEQYF. Here the CDR3 DNA reads TGTGCCAGCAGTGGACAGGGGGCTGAGTACGAGCAGTACTTC.

This chain joins TRBV7-9 and TRBJ1-2; 8 bases agree with TRBD1. This CDR3 has 16 residues. Trimming took 5 bases from V and 0 from J; bases not matched to a gene: 8. Germline V lookup: CDR1 SEHNR, CDR2 FQNEAQ (reference sequence). The CDR3 DNA is TGTGCCAGCAGCCCCGGACAGGGCCTCACTAACTATGGCTACACCTTC. This gives the protein CASSPGQGLTNYGYTF.

Only a few counts were recorded for this clone. V and J are TRBV30 and TRBJ2-7; tentative D call: TRBD1 (6 bases). CDR1 and CDR2 (germline): GTSNPN, SVGIG (reference sequence). Trimming took 2 bases from V and 5 from J, leaving 16 bases between them. The length of the CDR3 is 14 residues. CDR3 protein: CAWSSRRGLHEQYF. Written as DNA, the CDR3 is TGTGCCTGGAGTTCCCGCAGGGGCCTTCACGAGCAGTACTTC.

The chain couples TRBV9 to TRBJ2-1; 14 nucleotides align to TRBD2. Germline CDR1 reads SGDLS; CDR2 reads YYNGEE. CDR3 length: 15 residues. Losses at the gene ends were 5 bases for V and 8 bases for J; bases not matched to a gene: 6. CDR3 in amino acids: CASRRLAGGPDEQFF. The CDR3 bases are TGTGCCAGCAGACGACTAGCGGGGGGGCCAGATGAGCAGTTCTTC.

The gene calls are TRBV6-4 and TRBJ2-1, with D possibly being TRBD2 (6 bases). CDR1 is MRHNA and CDR2 is SNTAGT in the germline V gene. This CDR3 has 13 amino acids. V was pared by 3 bases and J by 12 bases, with 15 bases between. The CDR3 DNA reads TGTGCCAGCAGTGAAGTTCGGGGGAATCGGCAGTTCTTC. It codes for CASSEVRGNRQFF.

The chain employs TRBV4-2 and TRBJ2-7; 11 bases agree with TRBD2. The CDR3 runs 18 residues. V lost 3 bases and J lost 0; bases outside the gene matches: 10. The germline gives CDR1 LGHNA, CDR2 YNFKEQ. The CDR3 DNA reads as TGTGCCAGCAGCCACGGATCCGGGACTAGCGGTTTCTCCTACGAGCAGTACTTC. Residues: CASSHGSGTSGFSYEQYF.

The gene calls are TRBV2 and TRBJ1-2, with D hard to call. V was clipped by 7 bases and J by 5 bases, with 14 bases between them. The CDR3 covers 13 residues. CDR1 SNHLY and CDR2 FYNNEI come from the germline V gene. This CDR3 reads CASNREGRYGYTF. The CDR3 DNA sequence: TGTGCCAGCAATCGGGAAGGAAGGTATGGCTACACCTTC. The variable domain in full, completed from reference TRBV2 and TRBJ1-2, reads EPEVTQTPSHQVTQMGQEVILRCVPISNHLYFYWYRQILGQKVEFLVSFYNNEISEKSEIFDDQFSVERPDGSNFTLKIRSTKLEDSAMYFCASNREGRYGYTFGSGTRLTVV.

This chain's CDR3 is CASSPGGMLDTQYF. CDR3 nucleotides: TGCGCCAGCAGCCCGGGGGGGATGTTGGATACGCAGTATTTT. This chain connects TRBV5-1 to TRBJ2-3; TRBD2 aligns across 8 bases. Looked up from germline, CDR1 is SGHRS and CDR2 is YFSETQ. The CDR3 is made up of 14 amino acids. The ends lost 4 bases at V and 6 bases at J; junction bases unmatched: 7.

This clone was counted a single time. The chain uses TRBV15 and TRBJ1-2; D is unclear. Per the germline V gene, CDR1 is LNHNV and CDR2 is YYDKDF (reference sequence). Trimming took off 4 bases at V and 6 bases at J, with 12 bases between the two ends. There are 13 residues in the CDR3. In DNA, the CDR3 is TGTGCCACCAGCATGCGTAACAGCCATGGCTACACCTTC. Its protein product is CATSMRNSHGYTF.

The rearrangement links TRBV7-2 to TRBJ1-1; D call uncertain. Germline loops: CDR1 SGHTA, CDR2 FQGNSA. Trimming pared 3 bases from V and 9 bases from J, leaving 11 bases between. The CDR3 loop spans 12 amino acids. The CDR3 DNA is TGTGCCAGCAGCTTTTCGGGAGATAAAGCTTTCTTT. Its protein product is CASSFSGDKAFF.